What follows describes a single T cell receptor (beta chain). The data derive from a study of beta chain features in type 1 diabetes. On average, the one heparinised blood draw given by each donor was around 110 mL. Sequenced material consisted of expressed TCRB transcripts (all of the isolated RNA was reverse transcribed). The data were produced by immunoSEQ multiplex PCR, yet TCRdb's version contains in-frame clones alone and is incomplete. The sample holds 450,000 to 550,000 clones, 30% seen once. Sequencing input: naive CD4+ T cells from blood. This TCR was recovered from a man aged 18 to 35 in good health.

DNA for the CDR3: TGCAGCGTTGACGTCGGGCAGTCCGAGCAGTACTTC. It is translated as CSVDVGQSEQYF. The V gene is TRBV29-1, the J gene TRBJ2-7; unclear D gene. Per the germline V gene, CDR1 is SQVTM and CDR2 is ANQGSEA. This CDR3 has 12 amino acids. Between the trimmed V and J ends, which lost 3 bases and 6 bases, there was a span of 12 bases.